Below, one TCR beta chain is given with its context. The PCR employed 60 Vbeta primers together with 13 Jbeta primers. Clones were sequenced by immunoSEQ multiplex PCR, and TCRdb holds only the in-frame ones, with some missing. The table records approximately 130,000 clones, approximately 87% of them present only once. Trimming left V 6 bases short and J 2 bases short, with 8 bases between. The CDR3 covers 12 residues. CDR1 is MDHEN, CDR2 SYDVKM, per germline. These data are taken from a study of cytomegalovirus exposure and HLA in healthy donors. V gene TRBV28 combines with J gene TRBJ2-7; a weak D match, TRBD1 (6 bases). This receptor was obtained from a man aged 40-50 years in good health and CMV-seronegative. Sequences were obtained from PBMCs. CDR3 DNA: TGTGCCAGCAGGGACAGACCCTACGAGCAGTACTTC. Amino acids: CASRDRPYEQYF.